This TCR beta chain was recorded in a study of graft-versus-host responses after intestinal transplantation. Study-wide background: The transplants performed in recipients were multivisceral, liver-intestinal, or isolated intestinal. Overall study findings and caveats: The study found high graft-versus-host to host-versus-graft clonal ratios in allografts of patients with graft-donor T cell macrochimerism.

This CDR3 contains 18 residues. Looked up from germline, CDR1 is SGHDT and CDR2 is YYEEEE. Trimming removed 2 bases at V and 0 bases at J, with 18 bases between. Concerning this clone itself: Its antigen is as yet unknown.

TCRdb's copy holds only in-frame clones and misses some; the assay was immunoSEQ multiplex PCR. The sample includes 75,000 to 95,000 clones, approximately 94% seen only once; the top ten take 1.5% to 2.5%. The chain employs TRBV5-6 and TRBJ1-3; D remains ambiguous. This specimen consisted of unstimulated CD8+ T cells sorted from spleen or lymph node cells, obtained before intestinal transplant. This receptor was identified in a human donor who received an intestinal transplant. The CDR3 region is CASSFGYPGFNSGNTIYF. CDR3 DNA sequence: TGTGCCAGCAGCTTTGGGTACCCGGGGTTCAACTCTGGAAACACCATATATTTT.